The rows below give T cell receptor beta chains drawn from one sample of a study of cytomegalovirus exposure and HLA in healthy donors. The assay was immunoSEQ multiplex PCR, and TCRdb's table has in-frame clones only and misses some. The sample carries over 100,000 clones, around 57% recorded once. Sequencing was done on a sample of PBMCs. The source of these receptors is a human donor in good health. Both conserved end residues are part of each CDR3. A D gene is named only where the DNA matches it firmly. Rows give clone size only sometimes, using once, few, many, or a class for an expanded clone.

cdr3_nt cdr3_aa d_call v_call clone_size j_call
TGTGCCAGCTTAAGACAGGACTCCTACGAGCAGTACTTC CASLRQDSYEQYF . TRBV18 . TRBJ2-7
TGTGCCACCTCGACAGTGAACACCGGGGAGCTGTTTTTT CATSTVNTGELFF . TRBV19 . TRBJ2-2
TGTGCCAGTAGTAGCCATGACAGAACCTACGAGCAGTACTTC CASSSHDRTYEQYF . TRBV19 . TRBJ2-7
TGTGCCTGGAGTGACCCCCCGACAGGGTCGAACCCCGGGGAGCTGTTTTTT CAWSDPPTGSNPGELFF TRBD1 TRBV30 . TRBJ2-2
TGCGCCAGCAGCGGGCGGGGGGACGGCTCCTACGAGCAGTACTTC CASSGRGDGSYEQYF TRBD2 TRBV5-1 . TRBJ2-7
TGCGCCAGCAGCCCGACGCAGGGGTCTGGCTACACCTTC CASSPTQGSGYTF . TRBV5-1 . TRBJ1-2
TGTGCCAGCAGTGAAGCGGTAGGGGCTGAAGGCAATGAGCAGTTCTTC CASSEAVGAEGNEQFF . TRBV6-1 few TRBJ2-1
TGTGCCAGCAATGTCGGGGGAAATGAGCAGTTCTTC CASNVGGNEQFF . TRBV2 . TRBJ2-1
TGCAGCCACGCCCTAGCGGGAGCGATTAGAAATGAGCAGTTCTTC CSHALAGAIRNEQFF TRBD2 TRBV29-1 . TRBJ2-1
TGTGCCAGCAGTTCACAGGGAATGCCAAATCAGCCCCAGCATTTT CASSSQGMPNQPQHF . TRBV27 few TRBJ1-5
TGCAGCGTTCGGGGGGGGGCTGCTACTGAAGCTTTCTTT CSVRGGAATEAFF . TRBV29-1 . TRBJ1-1
TGTGCCAGCAGCCTCATCATGAACACTGAAGCTTTCTTT CASSLIMNTEAFF . TRBV14 once TRBJ1-1
TGTGCCTGGACTAAAACCGGGGAGCTGTTTTTT CAWTKTGELFF . TRBV30 . TRBJ2-2
TGTGCCAGCAGCCCCAGGATAAAAGAGACCCAGTACTTC CASSPRIKETQYF . TRBV28 . TRBJ2-5
TGTGCCAGTAGCGTACTAGCGGGACTTGGGAATGAGCAGTTCTTC CASSVLAGLGNEQFF TRBD2 TRBV19 few TRBJ2-1
TGTGCCAGCTTCTCCGCCGGGACAGGGGGCCACGAGCAGTACTTC CASFSAGTGGHEQYF TRBD1 TRBV6-1 . TRBJ2-7
TGTGCCAGCAGTTCCGGGGAGCGTAGCACAGATACGCAGTATTTT CASSSGERSTDTQYF . TRBV28 few TRBJ2-3
TGTGCCAGCAAAGGACTAGCGGGAGCCGGGGAGCTGTTTTTT CASKGLAGAGELFF TRBD2 TRBV27 . TRBJ2-2
TGTGCCAGCAGCCAAGATCGAACAGGGAACTACAATGAGCAGTTCTTC CASSQDRTGNYNEQFF . TRBV4-2 few TRBJ2-1
TGCGCCAGCAGCCTCGAAACCGGGACTAGCGTTAGGAGCTCCTACAATGAGCAGTTCTTC CASSLETGTSVRSSYNEQFF TRBD2 TRBV4-1 . TRBJ2-1
TGTGCCAGCAGCGTCCGGACAACCGATACGCAGTATTTT CASSVRTTDTQYF . TRBV7-9 . TRBJ2-3
TGTGCCAGCAGCAGAGGGACAGGGGCCTACGAGCAGTACTTC CASSRGTGAYEQYF TRBD1 TRBV7-6 once TRBJ2-7
TGTGCCAGCAGTCTATACAATGAGCAGTTCTTC CASSLYNEQFF . TRBV27 few TRBJ2-1
TGTGCCAGCAGTGAAGACGGACGAACGGGGGGCTTGAACACCGGGGAGCTGTTTTTT CASSEDGRTGGLNTGELFF . TRBV6-1 few TRBJ2-2
TGTGCCAGCAGTTGGGCGGGATCCAACTACGAGCAGTACTTC CASSWAGSNYEQYF . TRBV27 . TRBJ2-7
TGTGCCAGCAGTTCTACCTCGGGACTAGCGGGAAGGTCCACCGGGGAGCTGTTTTTT CASSSTSGLAGRSTGELFF TRBD2 TRBV13 few TRBJ2-2
TGTGCCAGCAGTGAAGAGAGGGAGTTTGAAGGTGAGCAGTTCTTC CASSEEREFEGEQFF . TRBV6-1 few TRBJ2-1